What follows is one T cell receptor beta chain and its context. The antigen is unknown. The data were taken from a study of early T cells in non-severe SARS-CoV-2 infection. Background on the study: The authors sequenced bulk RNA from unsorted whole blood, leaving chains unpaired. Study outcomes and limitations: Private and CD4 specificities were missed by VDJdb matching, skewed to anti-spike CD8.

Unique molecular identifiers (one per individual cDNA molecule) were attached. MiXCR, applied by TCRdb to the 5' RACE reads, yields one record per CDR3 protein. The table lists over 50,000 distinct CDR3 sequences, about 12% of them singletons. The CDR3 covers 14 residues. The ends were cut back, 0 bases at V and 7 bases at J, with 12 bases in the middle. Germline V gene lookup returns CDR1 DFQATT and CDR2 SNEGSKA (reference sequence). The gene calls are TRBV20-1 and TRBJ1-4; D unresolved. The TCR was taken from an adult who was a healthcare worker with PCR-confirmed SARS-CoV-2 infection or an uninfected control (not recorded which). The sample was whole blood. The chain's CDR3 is CSAREVGFGEKLFF. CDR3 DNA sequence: TGCAGTGCTAGAGAAGTAGGCTTCGGTGAAAAACTGTTTTTT.